The 26 T cell receptor beta chains given below trace back to one sample, sequenced in a study of PD-1 blockade in classical Hodgkin lymphoma. The assay was immunoSEQ multiplex PCR, and TCRdb's table has in-frame clones only and misses some. This repertoire shows under 8,500 clones, roughly four fifths found once; its top ten account for about 7%. Following autologous stem cell transplantation, relapse occurred in every patient, and exposure to brentuximab vedotin varied. By magnetic negative selection, CD4+ T cells were purified from thawed PBMCs. The source was CD4+ T cells from blood, collected at baseline. The source is a human donor with classical Hodgkin lymphoma.

This chain joins TRBV19 and TRBJ2-1; D possibly uses TRBD1 or TRBD2 (5 bases each). V shed 4 bases and J shed 4 bases, with 14 bases lying between them. Germline V gives CDR1 LNHDA, CDR2 SQIVND (reference sequence). This CDR3 has 15 amino acids. The CDR3 loop is CASSTGLTRYNEQFF. The CDR3 DNA sequence: TGTGCCAGTAGTACGGGGCTTACCAGGTACAATGAGCAGTTCTTC.

The rearrangement uses TRBV4-3 and TRBJ2-7; D may be TRBD2 (7 bases). Germline V lookup: CDR1 LGHNA, CDR2 YSLEER. Trimming took 4 bases from V and 2 from J, leaving 12 bases between them. CDR3 length equals 14 residues. The CDR3 coding sequence is TGCGCCAGCAGCCCCACCGGGGGGCCCTACGAGCAGTACTTC. Translated: CASSPTGGPYEQYF.

The gene calls are TRBV19 and TRBJ2-3; 8 bases are a match to TRBD2. Germline V CDR1 and CDR2: LNHDA, SQIVND (reference sequence). V trimming: 4 bases; J trimming: 5 bases; junction bases outside the gene matches: 5. This CDR3 region has 14 residues. The CDR3 loop reads CASSTREVVDTQYF. CDR3 DNA: TGTGCCAGTAGTACGCGGGAGGTGGTAGATACGCAGTATTTT. The complete variable domain, with remaining parts taken from reference TRBV19 and TRBJ2-3, reads DGGITQSPKYLFRKEGQNVTLSCEQNLNHDAMYWYRQDPGQGLRLIYYSQIVNDFQKGDIAEGYSVSREKKESFPLTVTSAQKNPTAFYLCASSTREVVDTQYFGPGTRLTVL.

This clone has only one observation. A read error may produce the germline difference seen at one junction end. The chain joins TRBV5-6 to TRBJ1-1, with D possibly TRBD1 on 5 matching bases. The CDR3 covers 12 residues. From germline, CDR1 is SGHDT and CDR2 YYEEEE. The CDR3 DNA is TGTGCCAGCAGTTTATCGCGGGGGATTATAATCTTT. This encodes CASSLSRGIIIF.

The rearrangement links TRBV9 to TRBJ2-1; D gene uncertain. V gave up 2 bases and J gave up 0 bases, with 9 bases separating them. CDR1 is SGDLS, CDR2 YYNGEE, per germline. There are 15 residues in the CDR3. In DNA form, the CDR3 reads TGTGCCAGCAGCGTTTTTGGCGGCTCCTACAATGAGCAGTTCTTC. Translated, it gives CASSVFGGSYNEQFF.

By frequency in the sample, this clone is medium-sized (0.01 to 0.1%). CDR3 protein: CASSLNRGNTIYF. Written as DNA, the CDR3 is TGTGCCAGCAGCTTAAATAGGGGAAACACCATATATTTT. The genes are TRBV7-3 and TRBJ1-3; no reliable D call. The CDR3 is 13 amino acids. Trimming removed 1 base at V and 4 bases at J, with 5 bases between. Germline values: CDR1 SGHTA, CDR2 FQGTGA. Together with reference TRBV7-3 and TRBJ1-3, the CDR3 gives the full variable domain: GAGVSQTPSNKVTEKGKYVELRCDPISGHTALYWYRQSLGQGPEFLIYFQGTGAADDSGLPNDRFFAVRPEGSVSTLKIQRTERGDSAVYLCASSLNRGNTIYFGEGSWLTVV.

V usage is TRBV6-5 and J usage is TRBJ1-3; no clear D gene. Germline V CDR1 and CDR2: MNHEY, SVGAGI. V shed 0 bases and J shed 1 base, with 7 bases lying between them. The length of the CDR3 is 15 residues. DNA for the CDR3: TGTGCCAGCAGTTACTCGGCGGGATCTGGAAACACCATATATTTT. It encodes CASSYSAGSGNTIYF.

The chain combines TRBV10-3 with TRBJ1-4; D might be TRBD1 (5 bases). The germline V and J ends were trimmed by 2 bases and 2 bases, with 6 bases remaining between them. The CDR3 runs 14 residues. Per the germline V gene, CDR1 is ENHRY and CDR2 is SYGVKD. The CDR3 bases are TGTGCCATCAGTGAGACAGGTACTAATGAAAAACTGTTTTTT. Its protein product is CAISETGTNEKLFF.

This chain links TRBV7-3 with TRBJ1-3; the D gene is possibly TRBD1 (5 bases). The CDR3 contains 15 residues. V lost 2 bases and J lost 4, with 12 bases in between. CDR1 is SGHTA and CDR2 is FQGTGA in the germline V gene. CDR3 coding DNA: TGTGCCAGCAGCTTAGGCCTGGGGCCCGGAAACACCATATATTTT. This codes for CASSLGLGPGNTIYF.

The V gene is TRBV10-3, the J gene TRBJ2-3, with TRBD1 matching over 8 bases. Per the germline V gene, CDR1 is ENHRY and CDR2 is SYGVKD. There are 14 residues in the CDR3. The V and J ends lost 5 bases and 6 bases, in that order; junction bases with no gene match: 7. The CDR3, as DNA: TGTGCCATCAGTTGGACAGGGATAGGTGATACGCAGTATTTT. Translating gives CAISWTGIGDTQYF.

The chain uses TRBV10-3 and TRBJ1-1; TRBD1 might be the D (6 bases). CDR1 is ENHRY, CDR2 SYGVKD, per germline. Trimming removed 9 bases from V and 0 bases from J, with 8 bases in between. The CDR3 extends over 12 amino acids. The CDR3 sequence: CAMGAVNTEAFF. CDR3 nucleotide sequence: TGTGCCATGGGGGCAGTGAACACTGAAGCTTTCTTT.

V and J are TRBV7-8 and TRBJ2-7; 10 nucleotides align to TRBD1. The CDR3 consists of 15 residues. Germline V lookup: CDR1 SGHVS, CDR2 FQNEAQ. Losses at the gene ends were 6 bases for V and 1 base for J; bases not matched to a gene: 6. As DNA, the CDR3 is TGTGCCAGCAGTCCCCGGGACAGGGGTTCCTACGAGCAGTACTTC. Its translation: CASSPRDRGSYEQYF. Looking up the rest from reference TRBV7-8 and TRBJ2-7 gives the full variable domain: GAGVSQSPRYKVAKRGQDVALRCDPISGHVSLFWYQQALGQGPEFLTYFQNEAQLDKSGLPSDRFFAERPEGSVSTLKIQRTQQEDSAVYLCASSPRDRGSYEQYFGPGTRLTVT.

The chain joins TRBV5-1 to TRBJ2-7; D not resolved. This CDR3 contains 14 residues. V was trimmed by 0 bases and J by 3 bases, leaving 10 bases between them. Looked up from germline, CDR1 is SGHRS and CDR2 is YFSETQ. CDR3: CASSLAASIYEQYF. In DNA form, the CDR3 reads TGCGCCAGCAGCTTGGCCGCTAGTATCTACGAGCAGTACTTC.

The chain employs TRBV30 and TRBJ1-1; 11 bases line up with TRBD1. V gave up 2 bases and J gave up 6 bases; unmatched junction bases: 5. The germline V gene encodes CDR1 GTSNPN and CDR2 SVGIG (reference sequence). The CDR3 runs to 14 residues. The DNA of the CDR3 is TGTGCCTGGAGTCTAGGACAGGGGGCCGCTGAAGCTTTCTTT. Its translation is CAWSLGQGAAEAFF.

This chain connects TRBV10-3 to TRBJ2-7; the D gene is possibly TRBD1 (6 bases). V was clipped by 2 bases and J by 3 bases, with 14 bases between them. The germline V gene encodes CDR1 ENHRY and CDR2 SYGVKD. CDR3 size: 15 residues. The CDR3 reads CAISEGVQGGYEQYF. The CDR3 region has the DNA TGTGCCATCAGTGAGGGAGTTCAAGGGGGCTACGAGCAGTACTTC.

V is TRBV5-5 and J is TRBJ2-5; D perhaps matches TRBD1 (6 bases). Germline V CDR1 and CDR2: SGHKS, YYEKEE (reference sequence). The CDR3 runs 13 residues. V lost 1 base and J 4 bases, leaving 8 bases between the germline ends. Written as DNA, the CDR3 is TGTGCCAGCAGCTTGCACAGGGTAGAGACCCAGTACTTC. This translates into CASSLHRVETQYF.

The table lists this clone with a few counts. The chain employs TRBV28 and TRBJ2-1; 11 bases fit TRBD2. Germline V gene data show CDR1 as MDHEN and CDR2 as SYDVKM. The ends lost 3 bases at V and 3 bases at J; junction bases unmatched: 4. This CDR3 spans 16 amino acids. CDR3 nucleotides: TGTGCCAGCAGTTTCTCGCTAGCGGGAGGCTACAATGAGCAGTTCTTC. Amino acids: CASSFSLAGGYNEQFF.

In nucleotides, the CDR3 is TGTGCCAGCAGTGGACAGGGGAGGACTGAAGCTTTCTTT. It translates to CASSGQGRTEAFF. The genes are TRBV9 and TRBJ1-1; 9 positions match TRBD1. Germline CDR1 is SGDLS and CDR2 is YYNGEE. The CDR3 length is 13 residues. Trimming cost V 5 bases and J 5 bases; bases outside gene matches: 4.

The chain combines TRBV18 with TRBJ2-3, with 7 bases aligning to TRBD1. The V gene's germline CDR1 is KGHSH and CDR2 LQKENI. The CDR3 runs to 18 residues. The V gene end was trimmed by 1 base and the J gene end by 2 bases; junction bases not matched to a gene: 12. CDR3 in DNA: TGTGCCAGCTCACCACGACCGATGAGGGGGCGCCCCACAGATACGCAGTATTTT. Its translation: CASSPRPMRGRPTDTQYF.

CDR3 region: CASNRDYEQYF. CDR3 DNA sequence: TGTGCCAGCAACAGGGACTACGAGCAGTACTTC. The chain joins TRBV6-1 to TRBJ2-7; weak D call: TRBD1 (6 bases). The CDR3 spans 11 residues. Trimming removed 7 bases at V and 3 bases at J, with 7 bases between. The V gene's germline CDR1 is MNHNS and CDR2 SASEGT.

The chain is built from TRBV5-8 and TRBJ2-1; maybe TRBD2 (5 bases). The CDR3 sequence is 15 residues long. V gave up 1 base and J gave up 0 bases, with 8 bases separating them. Germline V gene lookup returns CDR1 SGHTS and CDR2 YDEGEE. CDR3 amino acids: CASSLLGSSYNEQFF. DNA of the CDR3: TGTGCCAGCAGCTTGTTGGGGAGCTCCTACAATGAGCAGTTCTTC.

The rearrangement uses TRBV11-2 and TRBJ2-1; 9 positions match TRBD2. Germline lookup yields CDR1 SGHAT and CDR2 FQNNGV. J gave up 0 bases and V 6 bases, and 12 bases lay outside the gene matches. CDR3 size: 18 residues. This CDR3 reads CASRPWSGGFGSYNEQFF. The CDR3 DNA reads as TGTGCCAGCAGACCGTGGAGCGGGGGGTTTGGCTCCTACAATGAGCAGTTCTTC.

The J gene is TRBJ1-4, the V gene TRBV29-1; D uncertain. Germline V gene lookup returns CDR1 SQVTM and CDR2 ANQGSEA. The CDR3 totals 13 residues. Between the trimmed V and J ends, which lost 5 bases and 0 bases, there was a span of 7 bases. The CDR3: CSVRSATNEKLFF. The CDR3 DNA sequence: TGCAGCGTTAGATCCGCAACTAATGAAAAACTGTTTTTT.

CDR3 sequence: CASSLIWDSNQPQHF. In nucleotides, the CDR3 is TGTGCCAGCAGCTTAATATGGGATAGCAATCAGCCCCAGCATTTT. This rearrangement joins TRBV11-2 to TRBJ1-5, with D uncertain. The CDR3 is 15 amino acids. Germline V gives CDR1 SGHAT, CDR2 FQNNGV. V lost 2 bases and J 0 bases, leaving 8 bases between the germline ends.

V is TRBV5-1 and J is TRBJ2-1, with D tentatively TRBD2 (5 bases). Trimming took 1 base from V and 0 from J, leaving 8 bases between them. CDR3 length: 15 amino acids. The V gene's germline CDR1 is SGHRS and CDR2 YFSETQ. The CDR3 spells CASSLSGYSYNEQFF. The CDR3 DNA follows: TGCGCCAGCAGCTTGAGCGGATACTCCTACAATGAGCAGTTCTTC. The whole variable domain, filled in from reference TRBV5-1 and TRBJ2-1, reads KAGVTQTPRYLIKTRGQQVTLSCSPISGHRSVSWYQQTPGQGLQFLFEYFSETQRNKGNFPGRFSGRQFSNSRSEMNVSTLELGDSALYLCASSLSGYSYNEQFFGPGTRLTVL.

The rearrangement joins TRBV5-1 to TRBJ1-4; possibly TRBD1 for D (6 bases). The CDR3 totals 14 residues. V was trimmed by 4 bases and J by 8 bases, leaving 15 bases between them. Germline CDR1 SGHRS, CDR2 YFSETQ. DNA of the CDR3: TGCGCCAGCAGCCTGGGCAGGGGAGGGGAAAAACTGTTTTTT. Its translation is CASSLGRGGEKLFF.